These 10 T cell receptor beta chains came from one sample sequenced in a study of blood T cell repertoires in COVID-19. The repertoire was sequenced with immunoSEQ multiplex PCR; TCRdb's copy has only in-frame clones and lacks some. The table lists 200,000 to 250,000 clones, 82% of them singletons, with about 3.9% in the top ten. The sample comprised peripheral blood. The receptors here all came from a woman older than 75 with acute or convalescent COVID-19.

The chain combines TRBV7-2 with TRBJ2-3; TRBD2 matches 12 bases. Germline CDR1 is SGHTA and CDR2 is FQGNSA. The CDR3 totals 16 residues. The V gene end was trimmed by 6 bases and the J gene end by 2 bases; junction bases not matched to a gene: 6. CDR3 coding DNA: TGTGCCAGCAGAACAGGACTAGCGGGGATCACAGATACGCAGTATTTT. Translating it yields CASRTGLAGITDTQYF.

The chain links TRBV7-6 to TRBJ1-2, with D possibly TRBD1 on 6 matching bases. The CDR3 covers 15 residues. Germline V gene lookup returns CDR1 SGHVS and CDR2 FNYEAQ. Trimming left V 5 bases short and J 2 bases short, with 15 bases between. The CDR3 reads CASSNPGQRNYGYTF. Here the CDR3 DNA reads TGTGCCAGCAGCAATCCGGGACAACGGAACTATGGCTACACCTTC.

This clone has only one observation. The chain joins TRBV1 to TRBJ2-7; the table's D call, TRBD2, was not checked against the DNA. TRBV1 is a pseudogene locus. CDR3 length: 15 residues. CDR3 loop: CTSSQWGGEEYEQYF. The CDR3, as DNA: TGCACCAGCAGCCAATGGGGGGGCGAGGAATACGAGCAGTACTTC.

This chain joins TRBV7-9 and TRBJ1-2; TRBD1 matches 8 bases. With V trimmed by 4 bases and J by 5 bases, 9 bases remained unmatched. The CDR3 totals 15 residues. The germline gives CDR1 SEHNR, CDR2 FQNEAQ (reference sequence). The CDR3, as DNA: TGTGCCAGCAGCTCGCTGCGACAGGGGAGTTATGGCTACACCTTC. The encoded protein is CASSSLRQGSYGYTF.

This clone turned up a few times. This chain joins TRBV4-2 and TRBJ1-2, with D tentatively TRBD1 (6 bases). The CDR3 extends over 17 amino acids. Germline V gene lookup returns CDR1 LGHNA and CDR2 YNFKEQ. The ends were cut back, 1 base at V and 0 bases at J, with 15 bases in the middle. CDR3 sequence: CASSQGLRDMPNYGYTF. The CDR3 region has the DNA TGTGCCAGCAGCCAAGGGCTCCGGGACATGCCTAACTATGGCTACACCTTC.

This rearrangement joins TRBV6-2 or TRBV6-3 to TRBJ1-5; TRBD1 matches 11 bases. Germline V CDR1 and CDR2: MNHEY, SVGEGT. The CDR3 contains 20 residues. With V trimmed by 2 bases and J by 2 bases, 14 bases remained unmatched. The DNA of the CDR3 is TGTGCCAGCAGTTACACCGAAACCGGGACAGGGGGTTGGGGCAATCAGCCCCAGCATTTT. Residues: CASSYTETGTGGWGNQPQHF.

J is TRBJ1-4 and V is TRBV3-1 (or the pseudogene TRBV3-2); D might be TRBD1 (6 bases). From germline, CDR1 is LGHDT and CDR2 YNNKEL (reference sequence). V was shortened by 2 bases and J by 7 bases, with 11 bases between the two germline ends. CDR3 size: 14 residues. The CDR3 DNA reads as TGTGCCAGCAGCCAACAGGGGATTGGTGAAAAACTGTTTTTT. It specifies CASSQQGIGEKLFF.

V is TRBV9 and J is TRBJ1-2; TRBD1 might be the D (5 bases). Germline V gene data show CDR1 as SGDLS and CDR2 as YYNGEE. V shed 3 bases and J shed 4 bases, with 10 bases lying between them. The CDR3 is 13 amino acids. CDR3 DNA: TGTGCCAGCAGCGCCCGGGACTCCTATGGCTACACCTTC. Its protein is CASSARDSYGYTF.

The J gene is TRBJ1-2, the V gene TRBV19; 8 bases line up with TRBD1. There are 13 residues in the CDR3. Germline V gene lookup returns CDR1 LNHDA and CDR2 SQIVND (reference sequence). V lost 8 bases, J lost 7 bases, and 9 bases stayed unmatched. CDR3 in DNA: TGTGCCAGTGGCGAAGGACAGGGACGTGGCTACACCTTC. Translating it yields CASGEGQGRGYTF. The full variable domain, rest sourced from reference TRBV19 and TRBJ1-2, is DGGITQSPKYLFRKEGQNVTLSCEQNLNHDAMYWYRQDPGQGLRLIYYSQIVNDFQKGDIAEGYSVSREKKESFPLTVTSAQKNPTAFYLCASGEGQGRGYTFGSGTRLTVV.

This chain connects TRBV24-1 to TRBJ2-5; D gene ambiguous. CDR3 size: 13 residues. Germline loops: CDR1 KGHDR, CDR2 SFDVKD. Trimming took 6 bases from V and 1 from J, leaving 8 bases between them. Here the CDR3 DNA reads TGTGCCACCAGTCAGGCACCCCAAGAGACCCAGTACTTC. Protein sequence: CATSQAPQETQYF.